One and the same sample provided the 4 T cell receptor beta chains below, sequenced in a study of blood T cell repertoires in COVID-19. Some clones are missing from TCRdb's copy, which holds only in-frame ones; the method was immunoSEQ multiplex PCR. The table lists about 83,000 clones, 87% of them singletons. The source material was peripheral blood. These receptors all come from a woman aged 50 to 65 with active or convalescent COVID-19.

V gene TRBV19 combines with J gene TRBJ1-3; perhaps TRBD1 as D (6 bases). Germline CDR1 LNHDA, CDR2 SQIVND (reference sequence). The CDR3 consists of 15 residues. Trimming took 4 bases from V and 2 from J, leaving 12 bases between them. CDR3 region: CASSRNRVTGNTIYF. CDR3 bases: TGTGCCAGTAGTAGGAACAGGGTGACTGGAAACACCATATATTTT.

This clone was seen only once. The chain recombines TRBV6-5 with TRBJ2-5, with TRBD2 identical over 15 bases. The germline gives CDR1 MNHEY, CDR2 SVGAGI. Losses at the gene ends were 9 bases for V and 5 bases for J; bases not matched to a gene: 7. The CDR3 covers 15 residues. The CDR3: CASRTSGGAWETQYF. In DNA, the CDR3 is TGTGCCAGTCGGACTAGCGGGGGGGCCTGGGAGACCCAGTACTTC.

V gene TRBV27 combines with J gene TRBJ2-1; 11 bases match TRBD2. This CDR3 region has 15 residues. Trimming cost V 6 bases and J 7 bases; bases outside gene matches: 8. Germline CDR1 reads MNHEY; CDR2 reads SMNVEV (reference sequence). The CDR3 DNA reads TGTGCCAGCAGCCCCGAACTAGCGGGGGTTAATGAGCAGTTCTTC. Protein: CASSPELAGVNEQFF.

The chain joins TRBV7-2 to TRBJ1-1, with D uncertain. CDR3 size: 13 residues. Germline loops: CDR1 SGHTA, CDR2 FQGNSA. V dropped 7 bases and J dropped 5 bases, with 14 bases sitting between them. This chain's CDR3 is CASTPRGETEAFF. CDR3 bases: TGTGCCAGCACCCCCCGGGGAGAAACTGAAGCTTTCTTT.